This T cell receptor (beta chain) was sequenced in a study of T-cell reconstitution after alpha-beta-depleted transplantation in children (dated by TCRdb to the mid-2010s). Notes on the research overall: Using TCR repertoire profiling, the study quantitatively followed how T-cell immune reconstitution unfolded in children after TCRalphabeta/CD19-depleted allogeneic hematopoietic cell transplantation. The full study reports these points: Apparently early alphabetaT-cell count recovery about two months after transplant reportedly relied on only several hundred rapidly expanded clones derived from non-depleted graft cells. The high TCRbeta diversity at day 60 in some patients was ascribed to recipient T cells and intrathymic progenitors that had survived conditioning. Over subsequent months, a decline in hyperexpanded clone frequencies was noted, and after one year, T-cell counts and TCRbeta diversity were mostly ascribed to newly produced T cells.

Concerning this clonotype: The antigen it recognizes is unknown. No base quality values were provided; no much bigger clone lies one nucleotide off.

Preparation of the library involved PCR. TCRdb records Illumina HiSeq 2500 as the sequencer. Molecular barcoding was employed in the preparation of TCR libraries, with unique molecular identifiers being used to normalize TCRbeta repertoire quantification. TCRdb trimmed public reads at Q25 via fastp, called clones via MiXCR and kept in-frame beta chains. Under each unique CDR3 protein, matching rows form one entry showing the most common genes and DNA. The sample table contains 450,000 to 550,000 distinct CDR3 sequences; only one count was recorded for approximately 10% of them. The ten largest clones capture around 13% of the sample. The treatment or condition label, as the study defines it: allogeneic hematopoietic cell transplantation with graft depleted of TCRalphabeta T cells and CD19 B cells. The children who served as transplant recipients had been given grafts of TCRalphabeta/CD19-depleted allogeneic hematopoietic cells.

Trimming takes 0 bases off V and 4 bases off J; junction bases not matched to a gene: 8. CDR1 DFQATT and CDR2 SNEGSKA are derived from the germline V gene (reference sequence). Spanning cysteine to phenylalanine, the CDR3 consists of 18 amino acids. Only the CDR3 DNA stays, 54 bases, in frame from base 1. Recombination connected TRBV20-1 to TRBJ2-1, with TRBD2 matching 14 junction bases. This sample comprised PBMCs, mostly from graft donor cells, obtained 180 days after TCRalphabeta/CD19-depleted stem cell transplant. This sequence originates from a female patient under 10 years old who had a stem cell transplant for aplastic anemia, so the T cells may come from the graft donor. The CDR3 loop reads CSARDTYWTSGRYNEQFF. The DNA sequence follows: TGCAGTGCTAGAGATACCTACTGGACTAGCGGGAGGTACAATGAGCAGTTCTTC.